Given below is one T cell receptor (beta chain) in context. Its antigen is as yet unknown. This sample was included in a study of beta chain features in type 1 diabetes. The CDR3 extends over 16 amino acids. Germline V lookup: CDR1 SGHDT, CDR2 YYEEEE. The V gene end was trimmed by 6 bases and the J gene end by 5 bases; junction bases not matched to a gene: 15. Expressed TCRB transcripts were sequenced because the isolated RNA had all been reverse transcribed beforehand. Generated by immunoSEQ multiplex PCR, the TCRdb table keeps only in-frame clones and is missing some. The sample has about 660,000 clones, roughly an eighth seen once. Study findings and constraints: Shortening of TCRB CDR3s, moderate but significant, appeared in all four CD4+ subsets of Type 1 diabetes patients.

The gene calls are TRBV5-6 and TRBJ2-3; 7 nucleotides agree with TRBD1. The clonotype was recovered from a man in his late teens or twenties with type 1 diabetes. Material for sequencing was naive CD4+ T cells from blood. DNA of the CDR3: TGTGCCAGCAATGCCCGGGCGACAGGGAGCCTAGATACGCAGTATTTT. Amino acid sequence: CASNARATGSLDTQYF.